This T cell receptor (beta chain) was sequenced during a study of cytomegalovirus exposure and HLA in healthy donors. At the level of the study: Approximately 81% of roughly 400 genotyped donors fell in the Caucasian-associated ancestry cluster. Study observations and caveats: Accurate predictions that matched the HLA-A and HLA-B alleles of most subjects were reportedly made from TCR beta sequences. The analysis excluded some indistinguishable V segments, including TRBV6-2 and TRBV6-3.

With 60 Vbeta and 13 Jbeta primers, the PCR was carried out. TCRdb's copy holds only in-frame clones and misses some; the assay was immunoSEQ multiplex PCR. The sample lists over 85,000 clones, roughly 80% occurring once. Donors were nominally healthy when sampled, though unrecorded immune exposures were likely. This clone appeared a few times. Its antigen remains unidentified. This CDR3 region has 18 residues. Between the trimmed V and J ends, which lost 10 bases and 3 bases, there was a span of 27 bases. Germline V lookup: CDR1 LNHDA, CDR2 SQIVND (reference sequence). This sequence joins TRBV19 and TRBJ1-4; D call uncertain. The material sequenced was PBMCs. The source is a man aged 40-49 years in good health and CMV-seronegative. The CDR3 is CANERTPGRQCANEKLFF. In nucleotides, the CDR3 is TGTGCCAACGAGCGGACCCCAGGCCGCCAATGTGCTAATGAAAAACTGTTTTTT.